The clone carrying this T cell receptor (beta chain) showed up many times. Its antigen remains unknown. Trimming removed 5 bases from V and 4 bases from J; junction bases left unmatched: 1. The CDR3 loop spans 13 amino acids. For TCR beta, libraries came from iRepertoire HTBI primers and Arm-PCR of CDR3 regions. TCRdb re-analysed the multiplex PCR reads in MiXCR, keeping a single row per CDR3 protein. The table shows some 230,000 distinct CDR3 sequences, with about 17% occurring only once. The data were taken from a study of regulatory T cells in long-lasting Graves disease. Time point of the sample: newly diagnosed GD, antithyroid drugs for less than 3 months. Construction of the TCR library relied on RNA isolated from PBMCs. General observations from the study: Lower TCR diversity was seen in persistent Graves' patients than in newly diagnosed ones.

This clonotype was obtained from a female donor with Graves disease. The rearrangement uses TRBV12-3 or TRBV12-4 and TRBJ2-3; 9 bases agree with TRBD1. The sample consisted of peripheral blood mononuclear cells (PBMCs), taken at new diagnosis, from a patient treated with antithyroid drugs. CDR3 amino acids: CASSRDRADTQYF. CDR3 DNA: TGTGCCAGCAGTCGGGACAGGGCAGATACGCAGTATTTT.